The 8 T cell receptor beta chains presented below share a single source sample, sequenced in a study of cytomegalovirus exposure and HLA in healthy donors. PCR was performed using 60 Vbeta and 13 Jbeta primers. Here immunoSEQ multiplex PCR was the method, and the copy in TCRdb shows in-frame clones only, minus some. The sample has some 130,000 clones, roughly two thirds seen once; the top ten hold over 1.5%. Sequenced material: PBMCs. These receptor sequences come from a man between 25 and 39 years old in good health and CMV-seropositive.

The chain recombines TRBV11-3 with TRBJ2-2; 8 nucleotides align to TRBD1. CDR1 SGHNT and CDR2 YENEEA come from the germline V gene. J was trimmed by 3 bases and V by 6 bases; bases with no gene match: 9. The CDR3 has 16 amino acids. The CDR3 DNA reads TGTGCCAGCAGTCCTGACAGGGGAAGGTACACCGGGGAGCTGTTTTTT. Translated, it gives CASSPDRGRYTGELFF.

The V gene is TRBV7-9, the J gene TRBJ1-5, with a tentative D call TRBD1 (5 bases). Germline lookup yields CDR1 SEHNR and CDR2 FQNEAQ (reference sequence). V gave up 4 bases and J gave up 0 bases, with 13 bases separating them. This CDR3 region has 16 residues. CDR3: CASSSTETYSNQPQHF. CDR3 sequence (DNA): TGTGCCAGCAGCTCGACAGAGACCTATAGCAATCAGCCCCAGCATTTT.

The chain uses TRBV19 and TRBJ1-2, with D perhaps TRBD1 (5 bases). CDR1 and CDR2 (germline): LNHDA, SQIVND (reference sequence). The CDR3 has 16 amino acids. Trimming left V 8 bases short and J 8 bases short, with 27 bases between. CDR3 DNA sequence: TGTGCCAGTGAGGGGTTCATTAGTGGGGGGTCTGGCGGCTACACCTTC. It yields the protein CASEGFISGGSGGYTF.

The chain links TRBV19 to TRBJ2-1, with 8 bases identical to TRBD2. The germline gives CDR1 LNHDA, CDR2 SQIVND (reference sequence). There are 14 residues in the CDR3. V shed 11 bases and J 3 bases; nucleotides not matched to a gene: 9. DNA for the CDR3: TGTGCCTCTCGGGGGGGGTCATACTACAATGAGCAGTTCTTC. Translated, it gives CASRGGSYYNEQFF.

This chain connects TRBV28 to TRBJ2-1; D may be TRBD1 (6 bases). The CDR3 is made up of 16 amino acids. CDR1 is MDHEN and CDR2 is SYDVKM in the germline V gene. V lost 5 bases and J lost 6, with 20 bases in between. As DNA, the CDR3 is TGTGCCAGCAGTACCGACAGGCTACACCCCACCAATGAGCAGTTCTTC. Protein sequence: CASSTDRLHPTNEQFF. Supplemented by reference TRBV28 and TRBJ2-1, the full variable domain reads DVKVTQSSRYLVKRTGEKVFLECVQDMDHENMFWYRQDPGLGLRLIYFSYDVKMKEKGDIPEGYSVSREKKERFSLILESASTNQTSMYLCASSTDRLHPTNEQFFGPGTRLTVL.

CDR3 sequence reads: CASSYANPMGSPGNTIYF. CDR3 coding DNA: TGTGCCAGCAGTTACGCTAACCCAATGGGCAGCCCTGGAAACACCATATATTTT. The chain couples TRBV6-8 to TRBJ1-3; D remains unclear. V dropped 2 bases and J dropped 2 bases, with 19 bases sitting between them. The CDR3 has 18 residues. CDR1 is MNHGY, CDR2 SAAAGT, per germline.

This clone showed up just a few times. V and J are TRBV7-9 and TRBJ1-1; 9 nucleotides line up with TRBD1. Germline trimming cut 4 bases from V and 4 bases from J; bases unmatched to any gene: 7. Looked up from germline, CDR1 is SEHNR and CDR2 is FQNEAQ (reference sequence). This CDR3 contains 15 residues. The CDR3 is CASSSAGTGFTEAFF. In nucleotides, the CDR3 is TGTGCCAGCAGCTCCGCTGGGACAGGGTTCACTGAAGCTTTCTTT.

Concerning this clone itself: The sample carries other DNA sequences with the same CDR3. The rearrangement links TRBV6-6 to TRBJ1-1, with a tentative D call TRBD1 (5 bases). Germline V gives CDR1 MNHNY, CDR2 SVGAGI (reference sequence). Deletions cut 2 bases from V and 7 bases from J, with 14 bases between. The CDR3 totals 14 residues. CDR3 nucleotides: TGTGCCAGCAGTTACGTCCCAGGGCAGGGTGAAGCTTTCTTT. Protein sequence: CASSYVPGQGEAFF.